This T cell receptor (beta chain) was documented in a study of regulatory T cells in long-lasting Graves disease. The ends lost 0 bases at V and 6 bases at J; junction bases unmatched: 6. The V gene's germline CDR1 is LNHNV and CDR2 YYDKDF (reference sequence). The CDR3 runs 16 residues. Time point denoted: newly diagnosed GD, antithyroid drugs for less than 3 months. The TCR library was made from RNA extracted from PBMCs. Investigators prepared the TCR beta libraries by applying iRepertoire HTBI primers and Arm-PCR of CDR3 regions. TCRdb used MiXCR to reprocess the multiplex PCR reads, holding one entry per CDR3 protein. The sample yields approximately 440,000 distinct CDR3 sequences, 15% to 20% seen once. The same specimen was also included in a second study, on T cells in Graves' hyperthyroidism and ophthalmopathy. As reported in that work: Stable disease denoted Graves' hyperthyroidism without ophthalmopathy progression within 18 months. When the TCR CDR3 underwent first-round RT-PCR, the HTBI primer set was used. A 13 V-J model separated ophthalmopathy from stable hyperthyroidism.

The chain carries TRBV15 and TRBJ1-5, with 9 bases fitting TRBD1. Specimen: peripheral blood mononuclear cells (PBMCs), collected at new diagnosis, from a patient treated with antithyroid drugs. This clonotype was sampled from a man aged 40-55 years with Graves disease. This CDR3 is CATSRDGTGLGQPQHF. Written as DNA, the CDR3 is TGTGCCACCAGCAGAGATGGGACAGGGCTCGGTCAGCCCCAGCATTTT.